These T cell receptor beta chains were read from a single sample in a study of blood T cells in healthy people across ages. MiXCR, run by TCRdb on the 5' RACE reads, gives a single entry per CDR3 protein. The top ten hold 20% to 25% of the sample, which has 850,000 to 1,000,000 distinct CDR3 sequences, just over 50% seen once. The specimen was blood. All receptors derive from a woman in her sixties in good health. Each CDR3 is given with its conserved first and last residue. A D gene is named only where the DNA matches it firmly. The size of a clone is reported for some rows only, either as once, few or many, or as a class for expanded clones.

CDR3 protein | CDR3 DNA | D gene | clone size | J gene | V gene
CSARFLGAGETQYF | TGCAGTGCTAGATTCCTGGGGGCTGGGGAGACCCAGTACTTC | NA | once | TRBJ2-5 | TRBV20-1
CSVDIAGAGRGTQYF | TGCAGCGTTGATATAGCGGGAGCGGGTAGGGGTACGCAGTATTTT | TRBD2 | many | TRBJ2-3 | TRBV29-1
CSVGDSGRGYGDTQYF | TGCAGCGTGGGTGATAGCGGGAGGGGGTATGGAGATACGCAGTATTTT | TRBD2 | NA | TRBJ2-3 | TRBV29-1
CASSLEVSDRHNEQYF | TGTGCCAGCAGCTTAGAGGTTTCGGACAGACACAATGAGCAGTACTTC | NA | NA | TRBJ2-5 | TRBV7-3
CASRGTSGWDEQYF | TGTGCCAGCAGGGGGACTAGCGGGTGGGACGAGCAGTACTTC | TRBD2 | NA | TRBJ2-7 | TRBV6-6
CASRDYYEQYF | TGTGCCAGCAGAGACTACTACGAGCAGTACTTC | NA | few | TRBJ2-7 | TRBV28
CASSLVTSGRAYEQFF | TGCGCCAGCAGCTTGGTTACTAGCGGGAGGGCCTATGAGCAGTTCTTC | TRBD2 | once | TRBJ2-1 | TRBV5-1
CASSVDLQGGYTF | TGTGCCAGCAGCGTAGATCTCCAGGGCGGCTACACCTTC | NA | NA | TRBJ1-2 | TRBV9
CAISDSRAGADEQFF | TGTGCCATCAGTGACTCGAGGGCGGGAGCTGATGAGCAGTTCTTC | TRBD2 | NA | TRBJ2-1 | TRBV10-3
CASSLQIAYEQYF | TGCGCCAGCAGCCTACAGATTGCCTACGAGCAGTACTTC | NA | few | TRBJ2-7 | TRBV10-2
CASSAGTGPETQYF | TGTGCCAGCAGCGCCGGGACTGGGCCGGAGACCCAGTACTTC | NA | once | TRBJ2-5 | TRBV7-2
CASSPPSGANTEAFF | TGTGCCAGCAGTCCTCCATCAGGGGCGAACACTGAAGCTTTCTTT | NA | NA | TRBJ1-1 | TRBV28
CASSPNWGSGSYMSNQPQHF | TGTGCCAGCAGTCCCAATTGGGGCTCAGGGAGTTATATGAGCAATCAGCCCCAGCATTTT | NA | NA | TRBJ1-5 | TRBV28
CASRLGVWEQFF | TGTGCCAGCAGGCTTGGGGTTTGGGAGCAGTTCTTC | NA | NA | TRBJ2-1 | TRBV7-2
CASEHPAGLEQYF | TGTGCCAGCGAACACCCTGCCGGACTCGAGCAGTACTTC | NA | NA | TRBJ2-7 | TRBV28
CASRGQASYEQYF | TGTGCCAGCAGGGGACAGGCATCCTACGAGCAGTACTTC | TRBD1 | NA | TRBJ2-7 | TRBV25-1
CASSLPREAPDDTQYF | TGTGCCAGCAGCCTACCCAGGGAAGCCCCAGATGATACGCAGTATTTT | NA | NA | TRBJ2-3 | TRBV7-2
CASSLTGQKGEKLFF | TGTGCCAGCAGCTTAACGGGACAGAAGGGGGAAAAACTGTTTTTT | TRBD1 | NA | TRBJ1-4 | TRBV7-2
CASSHPKGSNEQYF | TGTGCCAGCAGCCACCCAAAGGGGTCGAATGAGCAGTACTTC | NA | NA | TRBJ2-7 | TRBV7-8
CASSLSESGSGQYF | TGTGCCAGCAGTTTATCGGAAAGCGGGAGCGGGCAGTACTTC | TRBD2 | few | TRBJ2-5 | TRBV27
CAIRRTGASYGYTF | TGTGCCATCAGGAGGACAGGGGCTTCCTATGGCTACACCTTC | TRBD1 | NA | TRBJ1-2 | TRBV10-3
CASSPRTATNEKLFF | TGTGCCAGCAGTCCAAGGACTGCAACTAATGAAAAACTGTTTTTT | NA | few | TRBJ1-4 | TRBV12-3/TRBV12-4
CSAAPSWEQYF | TGCAGTGCTGCCCCCTCCTGGGAGCAGTACTTC | NA | NA | TRBJ2-7 | TRBV20-1
CSVEGGEEYYGYTF | TGCAGCGTTGAAGGAGGGGAGGAATACTATGGCTACACCTTC | NA | NA | TRBJ1-2 | TRBV29-1
CAISFRPGGKNIQYF | TGTGCCATCAGCTTCCGGCCAGGAGGGAAAAACATTCAGTACTTC | NA | NA | TRBJ2-4 | TRBV5-4
CASSTSGTYEQYF | TGTGCCAGCAGTACTAGCGGGACCTACGAGCAGTACTTC | TRBD2 | many | TRBJ2-7 | TRBV27
CSARGTTSGESYEQYF | TGCAGTGCTAGAGGGACGACTAGCGGGGAATCCTACGAGCAGTACTTC | TRBD2 | NA | TRBJ2-7 | TRBV20-1
CASSQMTGETQYF | TGCGCCAGCAGCCAGATGACAGGGGAGACCCAGTACTTC | TRBD1 | NA | TRBJ2-5 | TRBV5-1
CASSSGLAGITDTQYF | TGTGCCAGCAGCTCAGGACTAGCGGGAATCACAGATACGCAGTATTTT | TRBD2 | few | TRBJ2-3 | TRBV7-9
CASGQGPTYEQYF | TGTGCCAGCGGACAGGGGCCGACCTACGAGCAGTACTTC | TRBD1 | NA | TRBJ2-7 | TRBV28
CASSPTSGSGEQYF | TGTGCCAGCAGTCCAACTAGCGGGAGTGGGGAGCAGTACTTC | TRBD2 | NA | TRBJ2-5 | TRBV6-2/TRBV6-3
CASSLEPGRGGNEQFF | TGCGCCAGCAGCTTGGAACCGGGACGAGGGGGGAATGAGCAGTTCTTC | NA | few | TRBJ2-1 | TRBV5-1
CASSFPPPGGARGYTF | TGTGCCAGCAGTTTCCCCCCCCCAGGGGGGGCGCGGGGCTACACCTTC | TRBD1 | NA | TRBJ1-2 | TRBV28
CAISGTGGADTQYF | TGTGCCATCAGCGGGACAGGGGGCGCAGATACGCAGTATTTT | TRBD1 | NA | TRBJ2-3 | TRBV10-3
CASSGGQGYEQYF | TGCGCCAGCAGCGGGGGACAGGGCTACGAGCAGTACTTC | TRBD1 | few | TRBJ2-7 | TRBV5-1
CASSVRGRAEDTQYF | TGTGCCAGCAGCGTGAGAGGGAGGGCCGAAGATACGCAGTATTTT | TRBD2 | NA | TRBJ2-3 | TRBV9
CASSAQPDFNEQYF | TGTGCCAGCAGCGCGCAACCAGACTTCAATGAGCAGTACTTC | NA | NA | TRBJ2-7 | TRBV9
CASSQDIGTWRDNEKLFF | TGCGCCAGCAGCCAAGATATCGGCACTTGGAGGGATAATGAAAAACTGTTTTTT | NA | NA | TRBJ1-4 | TRBV4-3
CASSSSAWGYNTEAFF | TGTGCCAGCTCTTCCTCGGCGTGGGGATATAACACTGAAGCTTTCTTT | NA | NA | TRBJ1-1 | TRBV6-1
CASSWEKGRQYF | TGTGCCAGCAGCTGGGAGAAGGGGCGCCAGTACTTC | NA | few | TRBJ2-5 | TRBV7-2
CASSQPAGGKETQYF | TGTGCCAGCAGCCAACCAGCGGGAGGGAAAGAGACCCAGTACTTC | TRBD2 | few | TRBJ2-5 | TRBV7-2
CSATRQADTGELFF | TGCAGTGCTACGCGACAGGCTGACACCGGGGAGCTGTTTTTT | NA | NA | TRBJ2-2 | TRBV20-1
CSARDEVWKETQYF | TGCAGTGCTAGAGATGAGGTGTGGAAAGAGACCCAGTACTTC | NA | NA | TRBJ2-5 | TRBV20-1
CASSPESPGTSASRETQYF | TGTGCCAGTAGTCCCGAGAGTCCGGGGACTAGCGCGTCCCGAGAGACCCAGTACTTC | TRBD2 | few | TRBJ2-5 | TRBV6-2/TRBV6-3
CATSPRTDERLGYRNEQFF | TGTGCCACCAGCCCTCGGACCGATGAGCGGCTAGGGTATAGGAATGAGCAGTTCTTC | NA | NA | TRBJ2-1 | TRBV15
CASSWGGEKLFF | TGTGCCAGCAGTTGGGGGGGTGAAAAACTGTTTTTT | NA | few | TRBJ1-4 | TRBV28
CASSQARTGPYEQYF | TGCGCCAGCAGCCAGGCGCGGACAGGCCCCTACGAGCAGTACTTC | TRBD1 | NA | TRBJ2-7 | TRBV4-1
CSARDGRGNQETQYF | TGCAGTGCTAGAGATGGGAGGGGAAACCAAGAGACCCAGTACTTC | TRBD2 | NA | TRBJ2-5 | TRBV20-1
CASSPRLAGESFSYNEQFF | TGTGCCAGCAGCCCCCGACTAGCGGGAGAGAGTTTTTCCTACAATGAGCAGTTCTTC | TRBD2 | NA | TRBJ2-1 | TRBV4-2
CASGDSLAGGHPRDTQYF | TGTGCTAGTGGTGACAGTCTAGCGGGAGGCCACCCGAGAGATACGCAGTATTTT | TRBD2 | NA | TRBJ2-3 | TRBV12-5
CSVGATGRGYGYTF | TGCAGCGTTGGGGCGACAGGTCGGGGCTATGGCTACACCTTC | NA | few | TRBJ1-2 | TRBV29-1
CASSKGRSPNEQFF | TGTGCCAGCAGCAAGGGGAGGTCCCCCAATGAGCAGTTCTTC | NA | NA | TRBJ2-1 | TRBV11-3
CASSFTLPAGGADTQYF | TGTGCCAGCAGTTTCACCTTACCAGCGGGAGGAGCAGATACGCAGTATTTT | TRBD2 | NA | TRBJ2-3 | TRBV28
CSATRELSYEQYF | TGCAGTGCTACCCGGGAGCTATCCTACGAGCAGTACTTC | NA | few | TRBJ2-7 | TRBV20-1
CASSPVSGRDYEQYF | TGTGCCAGCAGTCCCGTTAGCGGGAGGGACTACGAGCAGTACTTC | TRBD2 | NA | TRBJ2-7 | TRBV28